The entry below gives a single TCR beta chain sequence along with its context. What it binds is not known. The CDR3 is 15 amino acids. V trimming: 3 bases; J trimming: 6 bases; junction bases outside the gene matches: 5. CDR1 and CDR2 from the germline V gene are SGHRS and YFSETQ. Researchers ran the PCR with 60 Vbeta and 13 Jbeta primers. Original data processing: An analysis that came later counted 80 million or so unique TCR beta chains, approximately 12 million shared. Here immunoSEQ multiplex PCR was the method, and the copy in TCRdb shows in-frame clones only, minus some. Clonal size and the V and J genes are those of that table, whereas D and trimming came from the DNA. The table records roughly 170,000 clones, roughly 84% of them present only once. This sample stems from a study of cytomegalovirus exposure and HLA in healthy donors. Across the whole study: Of the donors genotyped, approximately 410 in all, over 80% fell in the Caucasian-associated ancestry cluster.

Whole-study results and caveats: Analysis performed later found roughly 17,000 TCR beta sequences associated with HLA alleles at 0.05 false discovery rate.

The chain joins TRBV5-1 to TRBJ2-1; TRBD2 agrees at 11 bases. The sample comprised PBMCs. This TCR was sampled from a male donor in good health and CMV-seronegative. CDR3 DNA: TGCGCCAGCAGCTCGCAAGGACTAGCGGGCAATGAGCAGTTCTTC. It yields the protein CASSSQGLAGNEQFF.